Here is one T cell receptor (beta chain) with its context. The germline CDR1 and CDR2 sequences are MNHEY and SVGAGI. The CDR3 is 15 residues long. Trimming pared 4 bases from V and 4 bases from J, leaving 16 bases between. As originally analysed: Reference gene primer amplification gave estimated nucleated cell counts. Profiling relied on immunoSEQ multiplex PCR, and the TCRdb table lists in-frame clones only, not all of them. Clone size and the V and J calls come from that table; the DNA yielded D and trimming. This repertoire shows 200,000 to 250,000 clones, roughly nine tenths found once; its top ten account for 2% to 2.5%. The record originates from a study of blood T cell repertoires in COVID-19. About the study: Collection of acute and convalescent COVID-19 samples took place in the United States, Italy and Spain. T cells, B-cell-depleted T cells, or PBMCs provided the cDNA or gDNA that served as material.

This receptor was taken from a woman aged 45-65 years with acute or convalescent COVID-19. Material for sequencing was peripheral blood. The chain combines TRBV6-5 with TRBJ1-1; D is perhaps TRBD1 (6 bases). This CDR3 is CASSSLGGRITEAFF. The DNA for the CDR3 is TGTGCCAGCAGTTCCTTGGGGGGGCGTATCACTGAAGCTTTCTTT.